This TCR beta chain was observed in a study of technical replicates of blood from a handful of donors. The table came from immunoSEQ multiplex PCR; TCRdb's copy has only in-frame clones and leaves some out. This table holds approximately 50,000 clones, 90% to 96% found once. CDR1 and CDR2 from the germline V gene are SQVTM and ANQGSEA. The CDR3 loop spans 14 amino acids. The germline V and J ends were trimmed by 1 base and 0 bases, with 7 bases remaining between them. This chain joins TRBV29-1 and TRBJ2-1; no firm D call. The sample comprised T cells isolated from PBMCs. The sequence came from a human donor in good health. The CDR3 region is CSVEGLSSYNEQFF. DNA for the CDR3: TGCAGCGTTGAAGGTCTTAGCTCCTACAATGAGCAGTTCTTC.